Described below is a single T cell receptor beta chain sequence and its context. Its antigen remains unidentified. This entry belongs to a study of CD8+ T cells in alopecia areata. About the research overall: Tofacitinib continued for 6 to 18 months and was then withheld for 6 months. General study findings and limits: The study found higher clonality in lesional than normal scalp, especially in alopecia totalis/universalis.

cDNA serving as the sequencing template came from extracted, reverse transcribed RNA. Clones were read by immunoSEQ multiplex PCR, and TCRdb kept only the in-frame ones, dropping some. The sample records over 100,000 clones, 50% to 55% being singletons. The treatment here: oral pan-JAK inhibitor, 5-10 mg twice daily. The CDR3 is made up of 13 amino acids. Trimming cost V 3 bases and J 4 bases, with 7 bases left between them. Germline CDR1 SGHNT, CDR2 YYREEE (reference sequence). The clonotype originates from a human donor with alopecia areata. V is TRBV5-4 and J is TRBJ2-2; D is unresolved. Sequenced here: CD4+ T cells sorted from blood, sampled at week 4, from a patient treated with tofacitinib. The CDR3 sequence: CASSWRGTGELFF. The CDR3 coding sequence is TGTGCCAGCAGCTGGCGTGGCACCGGGGAGCTGTTTTTT.